This TCR beta chain was obtained from a study of PD-1 blockade in classical Hodgkin lymphoma. Time point here: cycle 4 day 1 (C4D1), after 5 to 7 weeks of nivolumab. The patients all showed relapse after autologous stem cell transplantation, while their brentuximab vedotin exposure varied. Thawed PBMCs underwent magnetic negative selection to obtain purified CD8+ T cells. Some clones are missing from TCRdb's copy, which holds only in-frame ones; the method was immunoSEQ multiplex PCR. This table has 9,100 or so clones, 80% to 85% appearing once. The TCR was taken from a human donor with classical Hodgkin lymphoma. The sequenced sample was CD8+ T cells from blood, obtained before the fourth cycle of nivolumab.

DNA for the CDR3: TGCGCCAGCAGCTTGGACGGCCTTCAGCAGTATTTT. Translation gives CASSLDGLQQYF. The V gene is TRBV5-1, the J gene TRBJ2-3; D is unresolved. The CDR3 loop spans 12 amino acids. The germline gives CDR1 SGHRS, CDR2 YFSETQ. The V gene lost 0 bases and the J gene lost 11 bases, with 10 bases spanning the gap.